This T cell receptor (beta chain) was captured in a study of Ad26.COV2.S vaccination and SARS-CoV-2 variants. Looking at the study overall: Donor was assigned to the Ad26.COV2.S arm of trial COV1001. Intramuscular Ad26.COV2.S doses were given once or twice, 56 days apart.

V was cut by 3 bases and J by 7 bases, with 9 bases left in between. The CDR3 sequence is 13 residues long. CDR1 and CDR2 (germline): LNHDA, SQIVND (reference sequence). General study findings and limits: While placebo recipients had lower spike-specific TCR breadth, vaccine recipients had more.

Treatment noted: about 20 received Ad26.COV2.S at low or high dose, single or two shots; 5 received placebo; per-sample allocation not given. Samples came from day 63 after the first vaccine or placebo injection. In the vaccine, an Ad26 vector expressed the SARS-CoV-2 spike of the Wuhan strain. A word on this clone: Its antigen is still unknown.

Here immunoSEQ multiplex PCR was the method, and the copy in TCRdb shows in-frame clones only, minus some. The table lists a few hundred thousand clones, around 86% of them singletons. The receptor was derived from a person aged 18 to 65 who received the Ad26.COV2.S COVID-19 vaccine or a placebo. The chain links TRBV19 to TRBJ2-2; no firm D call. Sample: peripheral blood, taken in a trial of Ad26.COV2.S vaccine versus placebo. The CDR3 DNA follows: TGTGCCAGTAGTATCCGGGTTGGCGGGGAGCTGTTTTTT. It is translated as CASSIRVGGELFF. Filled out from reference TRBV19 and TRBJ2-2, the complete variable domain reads DGGITQSPKYLFRKEGQNVTLSCEQNLNHDAMYWYRQDPGQGLRLIYYSQIVNDFQKGDIAEGYSVSREKKESFPLTVTSAQKNPTAFYLCASSIRVGGELFFGEGSRLTVL.